Given below is one TCR beta chain in context. Its antigen is unidentified. The CDR3 is made up of 14 amino acids. Germline-derived CDR1 and CDR2 are SGHAT and FQNNGV. V dropped 5 bases and J dropped 3 bases, with 11 bases sitting between them. TCRdb re-called the reads through MiXCR, storing one row per CDR3 protein. The sample lists some 500,000 distinct CDR3 sequences; over 35% were seen once. The data originate from a study of T cell repertoires in cytomegalovirus infection. The wider study: Newly reported HLA-C-restricted and thoroughly characterized HLA-B-restricted CMV epitopes were employed. It was the public TCR beta signatures that indicated both CMV infection and matching HLA type. Study observations and caveats: Pooled public TCR beta family frequency picked out CMV carriers with the relevant HLA.

The sample consisted of cultured PBMCs, taken from culture after CMV antigen stimulation. This rearrangement joins TRBV11-2 to TRBJ2-1; D is possibly TRBD2 (5 bases). The clonotype originates from a human donor in good health (CMV status not recorded). Some clones in this sample may be carry-over from other donors' samples. DNA for the CDR3: TGTGCCAGCAGCACCCTAGCCCACTACAATGAGCAGTTCTTC. It specifies CASSTLAHYNEQFF.